This T cell receptor beta chain was captured by sequencing in a study of vaccination and CD4 T cells after COVID-19. About the study: The stimulating agents, overlapping spike peptides, came from SARS-CoV-2, HCoV-NL63, HCoV-OC43 and HCoV-229E.

Described treatment: roughly 11-day PBMC culture with coronavirus spike peptide pools or control peptides (ViraFEST assay). Cultured CD4+ T-cell DNA underwent Oncomine TCR Beta short-read sequencing. MiXCR was run by TCRdb on the PCR reads, yielding one entry per CDR3 protein. Of more than 15,000 distinct CDR3 sequences in the sample, over 25% were seen once. This CDR3 comprises 12 residues. Germline CDR1 reads MNHNS; CDR2 reads SASEGT. Trimming shortened V by 6 bases and J by 4 bases, and 10 bases separated the two germline ends. This clonotype was detected a few times. What it binds is not known. The sample comprised cultured CD4+ T cells from blood. This TCR came from a human donor with COVID-19. This chain joins TRBV6-1 and TRBJ2-7; D is uncertain. For the CDR3, the DNA is TGTGCCAGCAGATTCACAGAATACGAGCAGTACTTC. Protein product: CASRFTEYEQYF.